This entry lists 9 T cell receptor beta chains sequenced from one sample in a study of cytomegalovirus exposure and HLA in healthy donors. Amplification used 60 Vbeta primers and 13 Jbeta primers. Assay: immunoSEQ multiplex PCR; the TCRdb copy retains only in-frame clones and omits some. The data show roughly 100,000 clones, over 60% seen once. The sequenced material came from PBMCs. The receptors stem from a male donor in good health and CMV-seropositive.

In regard to this clone: The junction departs from germline at one end; a sequencing error may be responsible. The genes are TRBV4-3 and TRBJ2-6, with D perhaps matching TRBD1 (5 bases). The CDR3 has 16 amino acids. Germline CDR1 is LGHNA and CDR2 is YSLEER. CDR3: CASSQGETSGANGLTF. In DNA, the CDR3 is TGCGCCAGCAGCCAAGGAGAAACCTCTGGGGCCAACGGCCTGACTTTC.

In this sample, this clone turned up once. The chain uses TRBV30 and TRBJ1-3; 11 bases fit TRBD1. With V trimmed by 5 bases and J by 4 bases, 7 bases remained unmatched. Germline loops: CDR1 GTSNPN, CDR2 SVGIG (reference sequence). This CDR3 spans 15 amino acids. Here the CDR3 reads CAWHGQGATGNTIYF. The CDR3 DNA is TGTGCCTGGCACGGACAGGGGGCTACCGGAAACACCATATATTTT.

The CDR3 loop is CASSPGLAETYEQYF. In nucleotides, the CDR3 is TGCGCCAGCAGCCCCGGACTAGCGGAGACCTACGAGCAGTACTTC. The rearrangement uses TRBV4-3 and TRBJ2-7, with TRBD2 matching over 10 bases. Trimming removed 4 bases from V and 2 bases from J; junction bases left unmatched: 5. From germline, CDR1 is LGHNA and CDR2 YSLEER. CDR3 length: 15 residues.

The chain recombines TRBV4-1 with TRBJ2-5, with D hard to call. The DNA end favors TRBJ2-7, so the J call may be wrong. CDR3 size: 16 residues. From germline, CDR1 is MGHRA and CDR2 YSYEKL. Here the CDR3 reads CASSHSAQLAHYEQYF. The CDR3 DNA follows: TGCGCCAGCAGCCACTCTGCCCAGTTGGCTCACTACGAGCAGTACTTC.

The chain uses TRBV5-1 and TRBJ2-7, with D possibly matching TRBD1 (5 bases). The CDR3 is 16 amino acids. CDR1 and CDR2 (germline): SGHRS, YFSETQ. V was shortened by 4 bases and J by 0 bases, with 17 bases between the two germline ends. This chain's CDR3 is CASSPRGQGLSYEQYF. As DNA, the CDR3 is TGCGCCAGCAGCCCCCGTGGGCAGGGTCTCTCCTACGAGCAGTACTTC.

This chain links TRBV29-1 with TRBJ2-3; 9 bases are a match to TRBD1. The CDR3 is 17 residues long. The V and J ends lost 4 bases and 2 bases, in that order; junction bases with no gene match: 13. Germline V gene data show CDR1 as SQVTM and CDR2 as ANQGSEA. The CDR3 reads CSVGLEFGTGFTDTQYF. Here the CDR3 DNA reads TGCAGCGTTGGGTTGGAGTTCGGGACAGGGTTCACAGATACGCAGTATTTT.

The V and J genes are TRBV2 and TRBJ2-1, with D unresolved. The germline CDR1 and CDR2 sequences are SNHLY and FYNNEI. V lost 5 bases to trimming and J lost 0 bases, with 5 bases between them. The CDR3 covers 13 residues. CDR3: CASSRSSYNEQFF. The CDR3 nucleotides are TGTGCCAGCAGTAGGAGCTCCTACAATGAGCAGTTCTTC.

As concerns this clone: Compared with germline, one end of the junction differs, possibly owing to a read error. The rearrangement uses TRBV5-4 and TRBJ2-6; tentatively, D is TRBD1 (5 bases). The CDR3 length is 18 residues. The germline gives CDR1 SGHNT, CDR2 YYREEE (reference sequence). CDR3 DNA: TGTGCCAGCAGCTTACTTTACGGCCTAAACTCTGGGGCCAACGGCCTGACTTTC. It encodes CASSLLYGLNSGANGLTF. Supplemented by reference TRBV5-4 and TRBJ2-6, the full variable domain reads ETGVTQSPTHLIKTRGQQVTLRCSSQSGHNTVSWYQQALGQGPQFIFQYYREEENGRGNFPPRFSGLQFPNYSSELNVNALELDDSALYLCASSLLYGLNSGANGLTFGAGSRLTVL.

V usage is TRBV2 and J usage is TRBJ1-2, with a tentative D call TRBD1 (6 bases). This CDR3 spans 12 amino acids. The germline gives CDR1 SNHLY, CDR2 FYNNEI. The V gene lost 4 bases and the J gene lost 8 bases, with 11 bases spanning the gap. The CDR3 DNA is TGTGCCAGCAGTGTTCGGACAGACGGCTACACCTTC. It encodes CASSVRTDGYTF.